Listed below are T cell receptor beta chains from one sample, sequenced in a study of blood T cell repertoires in COVID-19. Sequenced by immunoSEQ multiplex PCR; TCRdb stores in-frame clones only, minus some. Of approximately 350,000 clones in the sample, 75% to 90% were seen once. The source material was peripheral blood. These TCRs come from a woman in her forties or fifties with COVID-19, enrolled during active disease. CDR3s include the opening cysteine and the closing phenylalanine or tryptophan. A D gene is named only where the DNA matches it firmly. Clone size is shown for a subset of rows, as once, few, many or a class of expanded clone.

v_gene,j_gene,abundance,d_gene,CDR3nt,CDR3aa
TRBV7-9,TRBJ2-5,once,.,TGTGCCAGCAGCTTCGGGGGTAAGACCCAGTACTTC,CASSFGGKTQYF
TRBV6-1,TRBJ2-3,.,TRBD2,TGTGCCAGCAGTGCCCGGACTAGCGGGATCACGGGAGATACGCAGTATTTT,CASSARTSGITGDTQYF
TRBV2,TRBJ2-5,.,.,TGTGCCAGCAGTGATATTGGGACACAGCCTCAAGAGACCCAGTACTTC,CASSDIGTQPQETQYF
TRBV10-1,TRBJ2-1,.,.,TGCGCCAGCAGTGAGTCAGGCAGGAACAATGAGCAGTTCTTC,CASSESGRNNEQFF
TRBV5-1,TRBJ2-1,.,TRBD2,TGCGCCAGCAGCGAGACTAGCGGGACTTACAATGAGCAGTTCTTC,CASSETSGTYNEQFF
TRBV12-5,TRBJ2-5,once,.,TGTGCTAGTGGTTTGGGGGCCCCGTGGGAGACCCAGTACTTC,CASGLGAPWETQYF
TRBV14,TRBJ2-1,.,TRBD2,TGTGCCAGCAGCCCACGACTAGCGGGAGGGGATGAGCAGTTCTTC,CASSPRLAGGDEQFF
TRBV5-1,TRBJ2-1,.,TRBD2,TGCGCCAGCGGGCTAGCGGGAGGGTATGAGCAGTTCTTC,CASGLAGGYEQFF
TRBV27,TRBJ2-3,.,TRBD2,TGTGCCAGCAGTGTAAGACTAGCGGGAGGGCTTCGCACAGATACGCAGTATTTT,CASSVRLAGGLRTDTQYF
TRBV11-2,TRBJ2-1,.,.,TGTGCCAGCAGCTTAGTCAGGGGGGCAGTTGGTGAGCAGTTCTTC,CASSLVRGAVGEQFF
TRBV5-1,TRBJ1-2,.,TRBD1,TGCGCCAGCAGCTTGAATCAGGGGGCGAGTGGCTATGGCTACACCTTC,CASSLNQGASGYGYTF
TRBV3-1/TRBV3-2,TRBJ2-7,.,TRBD2,TGTGCCAGCAGCCTTGATGGACTAGCGGACTGGTACTACGAGCAGTACTTC,CASSLDGLADWYYEQYF
TRBV9,TRBJ2-5,.,TRBD2,TGTGCCAGCAGCCCGGGAGGGGGAGAGACCCAGTACTTC,CASSPGGGETQYF
TRBV19,TRBJ2-7,.,TRBD2,TGTGCCAGTAGTATAAGCGGGAATGGCGAGCAGTACTTC,CASSISGNGEQYF
TRBV3-1/TRBV3-2,TRBJ2-5,.,.,TGTGCCAGCAGCCGCGGGGAGACCCAGTACTTC,CASSRGETQYF
TRBV20-1,TRBJ1-6,.,TRBD1,TGCAGTGCTAGTGGGACAGCTAACAGATCACCCCTCCACTTT,CSASGTANRSPLHF
TRBV30,TRBJ1-1,.,TRBD1,TGTGCCTGGAAAGGGGGCCAGAACACTGAAGCTTTCTTT,CAWKGGQNTEAFF
TRBV15,TRBJ1-1,.,.,TGTGCCACCAGCGGGATGCGGGACTTCCACACTGAAGCTTTCTTT,CATSGMRDFHTEAFF
TRBV4-3,TRBJ2-2,.,.,TGCGCCAGCAGCCAGGGGCTAGCGCGGGCAGGGGAGCTGTTTTTT,CASSQGLARAGELFF
TRBV2,TRBJ2-6,.,.,TGTGCCAGCAGTGAATCAAGCGATAGAGGCGTCGGAGCCAACGTCCTGACTTTC,CASSESSDRGVGANVLTF
TRBV4-3,TRBJ2-1,few,TRBD1,TGCGCCAGCAGCCAATATCCGATGGCCGGTACAGGGGCCCTGGATGAGCAGTTCTTC,CASSQYPMAGTGALDEQFF
TRBV30,TRBJ2-3,.,TRBD1,TGTGCCTGGGTTAGGGGGACAGGGAACACAGATACGCAGTATTTT,CAWVRGTGNTDTQYF
TRBV12-3/TRBV12-4,TRBJ2-2,.,.,TGTGCCAGCACACCCCTGCGGTTTGGGGAGCTGTTTTTT,CASTPLRFGELFF
TRBV7-6,TRBJ1-6,.,.,TGTGCCAGCAGCTTAGCCGGACTTCCTAATTCACCCCTCCACTTT,CASSLAGLPNSPLHF
TRBV5-1,TRBJ1-1,.,TRBD1,TGCGCCAGCAGCCCGGGACAGAGTTACACTGAAGCTTTCTTT,CASSPGQSYTEAFF
TRBV9,TRBJ1-1,.,.,TGTGCCAGCAGCCCTTATATGAACACTGAAGCTTTCTTT,CASSPYMNTEAFF
TRBV5-1,TRBJ1-5,once,TRBD1,TGCGCCAGCAGTCTGGGACAGGGAGGTCATCAGCCCCAGCATTTT,CASSLGQGGHQPQHF
TRBV5-1,TRBJ1-1,.,.,TGCGCCAGCAGCCCGGAGGGGCGGAGGAGCACTGAAGCTTTCTTT,CASSPEGRRSTEAFF
TRBV5-1,TRBJ1-2,once,TRBD1,TGCGCCAGCAGCTTGCTTACAGGGGATGGCTACACCTTC,CASSLLTGDGYTF
TRBV6-5,TRBJ1-6,.,.,TGTGCCAGCCAGCGGACTGCATCATCACCCCTCCACTTT,CASQRTASSPLHF
TRBV10-3,TRBJ2-7,.,.,TGTGCCATCAGTGACCTCCGGGAGTCGGTCGACGAGCAGTACTTC,CAISDLRESVDEQYF
TRBV7-6,TRBJ2-2,.,TRBD1,TGTGCCAGCAGCTTGGGACAGGCGAACACCGGGGAGCTGTTTTTT,CASSLGQANTGELFF
TRBV12-3/TRBV12-4,TRBJ1-6,few,.,TGTGCCAGCAGTAACACAGGGAATTCACCCCTCCACTTT,CASSNTGNSPLHF
TRBV20-1,TRBJ1-1,.,.,TGCAGTGCTAGAGATCGGGCTGAAGCTTTCTTT,CSARDRAEAFF
TRBV5-5,TRBJ2-5,.,.,TGTGCCAGCAGCTACCGACAGATCCAAGAGACCCAGTACTTC,CASSYRQIQETQYF
TRBV7-2,TRBJ2-1,.,.,TGTGCCAGCAGCTTACAACCGGGACAAGAGCAGTTCTTC,CASSLQPGQEQFF
TRBV7-9,TRBJ2-1,.,TRBD2,TGTGCCAGCAGCGATCACGGGGGTAGCGGGAGGGCCGGGGTTGAGCAGTTCTTC,CASSDHGGSGRAGVEQFF
TRBV24-1,TRBJ2-1,.,TRBD1,TGTGCCACCAGTGATTTAGCCGGGACAGGGAGCTCCTACAATGAGCAGTTCTTC,CATSDLAGTGSSYNEQFF
TRBV24-1,TRBJ2-1,.,.,TGTGCCACCAGTGATTTGCGGGAGAACTACAATGAGCAGTTCTTC,CATSDLRENYNEQFF
TRBV5-1,TRBJ2-3,.,TRBD2,TGCGCCAGCAGCTTGACTAGCGGGAGGTGGACAGATACGCAGTATTTT,CASSLTSGRWTDTQYF
TRBV11-3,TRBJ2-2,.,.,TGTGCCAGCAGTCCCTCCCGGTTCGGAGCGAACACCGGGGAGCTGTTTTTT,CASSPSRFGANTGELFF
TRBV9,TRBJ2-1,.,TRBD1,TGTGCCAGCAGCGTAGCTAGGACAGGGAACAATGAGCAGTTCTTC,CASSVARTGNNEQFF
TRBV5-1,TRBJ2-5,.,TRBD2,TGCGCCAGCAGCTTGCCTAGCGGGATGTACCAAGAGACCCAGTACTTC,CASSLPSGMYQETQYF
TRBV5-8,TRBJ2-5,.,TRBD2,TGTGCCAGCAGCTTGGGGACTAGCGGGCTGACCCAGTACTTC,CASSLGTSGLTQYF
TRBV5-1,TRBJ2-7,.,.,TGCGCCAGCAGCCTAGGACAGTTTTCCTACGAGCAGTACTTC,CASSLGQFSYEQYF
TRBV11-3,TRBJ1-5,.,.,TGTGCCAGCAGCTCGAAAAAAAATACAGGGATCAGCAGGCAGCCCCAGCATTTT,CASSSKKNTGISRQPQHF